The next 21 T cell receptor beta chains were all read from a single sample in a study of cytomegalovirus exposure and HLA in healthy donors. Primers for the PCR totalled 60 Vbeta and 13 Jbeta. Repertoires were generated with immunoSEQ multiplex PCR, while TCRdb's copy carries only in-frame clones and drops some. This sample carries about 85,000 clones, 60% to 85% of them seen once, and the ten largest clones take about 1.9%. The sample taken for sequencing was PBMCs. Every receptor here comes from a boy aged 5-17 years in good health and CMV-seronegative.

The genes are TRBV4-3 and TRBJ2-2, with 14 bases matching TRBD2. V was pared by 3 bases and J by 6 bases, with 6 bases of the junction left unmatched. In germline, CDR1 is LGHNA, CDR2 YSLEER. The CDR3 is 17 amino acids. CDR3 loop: CASSQWTSGRRSGELFF. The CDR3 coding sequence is TGCGCCAGCAGCCAGTGGACTAGCGGGAGGAGATCCGGGGAGCTGTTTTTT.

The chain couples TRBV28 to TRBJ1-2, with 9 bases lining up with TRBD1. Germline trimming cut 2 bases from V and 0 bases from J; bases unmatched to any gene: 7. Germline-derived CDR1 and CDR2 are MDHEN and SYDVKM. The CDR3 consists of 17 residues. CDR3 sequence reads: CASSLNRGRPANYGYTF. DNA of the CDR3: TGTGCCAGCAGTTTAAACAGGGGGCGCCCAGCTAACTATGGCTACACCTTC.

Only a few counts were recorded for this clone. CDR3 sequence (DNA): TGCAGCGTTGACGGAGCAGGGCTTAATGAGCAGTTCTTC. Its translation: CSVDGAGLNEQFF. The chain is built from TRBV29-1 and TRBJ2-1; a weak D match, TRBD1 (5 bases). The germline V gene encodes CDR1 SQVTM and CDR2 ANQGSEA. Between the trimmed V and J ends, which lost 3 bases and 7 bases, there was a span of 13 bases. The CDR3 consists of 13 residues.

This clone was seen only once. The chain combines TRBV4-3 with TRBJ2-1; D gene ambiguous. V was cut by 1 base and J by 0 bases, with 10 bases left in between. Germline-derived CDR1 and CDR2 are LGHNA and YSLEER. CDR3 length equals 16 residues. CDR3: CASSQGFYSSYNEQFF. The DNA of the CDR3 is TGCGCCAGCAGCCAAGGATTCTATAGCTCCTACAATGAGCAGTTCTTC.

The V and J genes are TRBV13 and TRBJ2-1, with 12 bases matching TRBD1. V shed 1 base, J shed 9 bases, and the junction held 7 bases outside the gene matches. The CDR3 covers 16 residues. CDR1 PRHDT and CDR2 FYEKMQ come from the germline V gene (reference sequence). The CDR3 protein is CASSLVGDRGLSEQFF. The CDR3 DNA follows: TGTGCCAGCAGCTTAGTGGGGGACAGGGGGCTTAGTGAGCAGTTCTTC.

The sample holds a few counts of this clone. DNA of the CDR3: TGTGCCAGCAGCTTAGACGGGAGAAAAGGGGACGAGCAGTACTTC. This codes for CASSLDGRKGDEQYF. The chain is built from TRBV7-2 and TRBJ2-7; weak D call: TRBD2 (6 bases). Germline V gene lookup returns CDR1 SGHTA and CDR2 FQGNSA. Deletions cut 1 base from V and 5 bases from J, with 15 bases between. This CDR3 comprises 15 residues.

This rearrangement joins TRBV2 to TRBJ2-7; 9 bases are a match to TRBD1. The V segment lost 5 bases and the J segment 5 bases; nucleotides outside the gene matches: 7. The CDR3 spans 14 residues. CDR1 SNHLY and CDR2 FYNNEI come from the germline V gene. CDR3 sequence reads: CASSSGTGSHEQYF. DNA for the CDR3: TGTGCCAGCAGTTCCGGGACAGGGTCACACGAGCAGTACTTC.

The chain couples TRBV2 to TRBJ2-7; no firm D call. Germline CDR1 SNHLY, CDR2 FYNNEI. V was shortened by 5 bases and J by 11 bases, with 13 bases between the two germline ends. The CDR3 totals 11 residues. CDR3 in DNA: TGTGCCAGCAGTACCGAGGTTGAGGAGTACTTC. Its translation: CASSTEVEEYF.

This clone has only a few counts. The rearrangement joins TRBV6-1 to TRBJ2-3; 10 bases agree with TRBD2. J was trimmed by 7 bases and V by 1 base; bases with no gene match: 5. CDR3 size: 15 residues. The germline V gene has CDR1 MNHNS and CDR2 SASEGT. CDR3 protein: CASSEEAGGRHTQYF. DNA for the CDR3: TGTGCCAGCAGTGAAGAAGCGGGGGGGCGTCATACGCAGTATTTT.

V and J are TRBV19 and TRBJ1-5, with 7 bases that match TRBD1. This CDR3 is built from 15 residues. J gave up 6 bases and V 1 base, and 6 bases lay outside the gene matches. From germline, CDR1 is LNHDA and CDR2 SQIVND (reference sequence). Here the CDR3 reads CASSIGTGTSQPQHF. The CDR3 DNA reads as TGTGCCAGTAGTATAGGGACAGGCACTAGTCAGCCCCAGCATTTT.

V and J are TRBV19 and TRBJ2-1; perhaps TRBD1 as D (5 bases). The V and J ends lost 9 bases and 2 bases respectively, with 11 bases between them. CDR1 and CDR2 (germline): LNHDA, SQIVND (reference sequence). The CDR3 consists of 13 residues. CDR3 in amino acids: CASSLGAYNEQFF. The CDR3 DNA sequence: TGTGCCAGCTCCCTAGGGGCCTACAATGAGCAGTTCTTC.

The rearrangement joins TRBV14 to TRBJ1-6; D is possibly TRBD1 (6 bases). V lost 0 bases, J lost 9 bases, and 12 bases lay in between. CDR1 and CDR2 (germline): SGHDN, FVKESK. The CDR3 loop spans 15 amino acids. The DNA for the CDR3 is TGTGCCAGCAGCCAAGATCAGCAGGGGAGTTCACCCCTCCACTTT. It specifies CASSQDQQGSSPLHF.

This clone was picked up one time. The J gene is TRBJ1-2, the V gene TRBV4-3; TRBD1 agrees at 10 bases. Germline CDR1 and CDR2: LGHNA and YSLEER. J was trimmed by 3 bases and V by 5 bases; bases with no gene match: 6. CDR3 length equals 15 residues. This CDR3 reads CASSSTGTGDYGYTF. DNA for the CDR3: TGCGCCAGCAGCTCAACCGGGACAGGGGACTATGGCTACACCTTC.

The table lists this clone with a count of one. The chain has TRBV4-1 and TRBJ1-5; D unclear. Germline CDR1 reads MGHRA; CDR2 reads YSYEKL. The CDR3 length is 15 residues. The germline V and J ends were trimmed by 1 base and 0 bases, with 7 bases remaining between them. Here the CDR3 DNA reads TGCGCCAGCAGCCAAGTCCGGGGTAGCAATCAGCCCCAGCATTTT. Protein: CASSQVRGSNQPQHF.

CDR3 sequence reads: CSVEDWGAEAFF. In nucleotides, the CDR3 is TGCAGCGTTGAAGATTGGGGCGCTGAAGCTTTCTTT. The chain has TRBV29-1 and TRBJ1-1, with D possibly TRBD1 on 5 matching bases. This CDR3 has 12 residues. V was pared by 0 bases and J by 6 bases, with 8 bases between. Looked up from germline, CDR1 is SQVTM and CDR2 is ANQGSEA.

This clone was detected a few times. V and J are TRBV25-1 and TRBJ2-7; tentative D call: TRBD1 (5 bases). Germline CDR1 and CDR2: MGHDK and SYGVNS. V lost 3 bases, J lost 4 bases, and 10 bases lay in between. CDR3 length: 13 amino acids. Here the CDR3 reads CASSEPGRYEQYF. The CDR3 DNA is TGTGCCAGCAGTGAGCCAGGGCGTTACGAGCAGTACTTC.

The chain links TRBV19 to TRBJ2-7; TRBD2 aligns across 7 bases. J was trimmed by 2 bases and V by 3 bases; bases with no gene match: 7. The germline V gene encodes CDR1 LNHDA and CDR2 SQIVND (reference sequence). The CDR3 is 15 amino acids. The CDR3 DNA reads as TGTGCCAGTAGTATTGGTAGCGGGCCCACCTACGAGCAGTACTTC. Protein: CASSIGSGPTYEQYF.

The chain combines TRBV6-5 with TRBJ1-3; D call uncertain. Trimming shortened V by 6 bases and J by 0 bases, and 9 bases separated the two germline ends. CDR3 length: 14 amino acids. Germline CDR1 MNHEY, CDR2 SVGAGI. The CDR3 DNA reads TGTGCCAGCAGAGTTACCAGCTCTGGAAACACCATATATTTT. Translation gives CASRVTSSGNTIYF.

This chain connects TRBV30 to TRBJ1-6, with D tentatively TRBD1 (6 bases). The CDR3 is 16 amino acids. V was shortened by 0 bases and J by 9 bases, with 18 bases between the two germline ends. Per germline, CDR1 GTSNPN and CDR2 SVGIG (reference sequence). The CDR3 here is CAWSVRGAGGPSPLHF. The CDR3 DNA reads TGTGCCTGGAGTGTACGGGGAGCGGGGGGGCCTTCACCCCTCCACTTT.

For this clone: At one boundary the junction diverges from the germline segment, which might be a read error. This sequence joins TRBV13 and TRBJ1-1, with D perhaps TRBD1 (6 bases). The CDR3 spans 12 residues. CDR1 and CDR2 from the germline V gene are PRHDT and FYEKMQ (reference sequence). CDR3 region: CASSVGGRLAFF. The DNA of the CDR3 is TGTGCCAGCAGCGTAGGGGGGAGGTTGGCTTTCTTT.

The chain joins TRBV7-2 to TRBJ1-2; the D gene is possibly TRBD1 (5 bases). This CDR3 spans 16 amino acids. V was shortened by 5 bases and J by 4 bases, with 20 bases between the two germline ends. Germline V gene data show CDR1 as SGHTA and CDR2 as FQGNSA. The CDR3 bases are TGTGCCAGCAGCCGAACACCACCGGGGGATGTCTATGGCTACACCTTC. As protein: CASSRTPPGDVYGYTF.